This entry describes one T cell receptor beta chain. This record comes from a study of T-cell memory formation after mild COVID-19. MiXCR, run by TCRdb on the 5' RACE reads, gives a single entry per CDR3 protein. In the table there are about 250,000 distinct CDR3 sequences, approximately 15% of which are singletons. The CDR3 runs 16 residues. Germline V CDR1 and CDR2: SGDLS, YYNGEE. The ends lost 2 bases at V and 2 bases at J; junction bases unmatched: 3. The clonotype comes from an adult woman who had mild COVID-19 (a few samples of this study predate the infection). Cell type and time point are not known. V and J are TRBV9 and TRBJ2-2, with TRBD2 matching over 10 bases. The sequenced sample consisted of PBMCs or a T cell subset sorted from them (not recorded which). This CDR3 reads CASSVSSGGNTGELFF. In nucleotides, the CDR3 is TGTGCCAGCAGCGTGTCTAGCGGGGGAAACACCGGGGAGCTGTTTTTT.